Presented here are 9 T cell receptor beta chains from one specimen sequenced in a study of blood T cell repertoires in COVID-19. Sequencing was performed with immunoSEQ multiplex PCR; in TCRdb, only in-frame clones are kept and a portion is missing. The repertoire holds 200,000 to 300,000 clones, with roughly four fifths as singletons. Sequencing was carried out using peripheral blood. These TCRs come from a woman aged 18-29 years with acute or convalescent COVID-19.

This chain links TRBV27 with TRBJ1-2; 8 nucleotides align to TRBD1. The germline gives CDR1 MNHEY, CDR2 SMNVEV (reference sequence). Trimming removed 4 bases from V and 2 bases from J; junction bases left unmatched: 6. The CDR3 extends over 15 amino acids. This chain's CDR3 is CASSSGQGSNYGYTF. The CDR3, as DNA: TGTGCCAGCAGTTCAGGACAGGGCTCCAACTATGGCTACACCTTC.

There are many counts of this clone. The chain employs TRBV14 and TRBJ1-2; 10 nucleotides line up with TRBD1. This CDR3 region has 15 residues. The V gene's germline CDR1 is SGHDN and CDR2 FVKESK. The V and J ends lost 2 bases and 8 bases, in that order; junction bases with no gene match: 8. The CDR3 region is CASSQPGQGIRGYTF. DNA for the CDR3: TGTGCCAGCAGCCAACCGGGACAGGGGATTAGGGGCTACACCTTC.

The chain recombines TRBV30 with TRBJ1-5; 8 nucleotides align to TRBD1. CDR1 is GTSNPN, CDR2 SVGIG, per germline (reference sequence). The V and J ends lost 0 bases and 7 bases, in that order; junction bases with no gene match: 8. This CDR3 is 15 amino acids long. For the CDR3, the DNA is TGTGCCTGGAGTGTACGGCAGGGGGCGAGACAGCCCCAGCATTTT. It translates to CAWSVRQGARQPQHF.

The chain employs TRBV7-8 and TRBJ2-7, with 8 bases identical to TRBD1. J lost 5 bases, V lost 5 bases, and 8 bases had no gene match. The germline V gene has CDR1 SGHVS and CDR2 FQNEAQ. This CDR3 region has 14 residues. The CDR3, as DNA: TGTGCCAGCAGCCATAATCGACAGGGGAACGAGCAGTACTTC. Residues: CASSHNRQGNEQYF.

The chain couples TRBV28 to TRBJ2-7; 8 nucleotides match TRBD2. The CDR3 sequence is 12 residues long. Germline V gene lookup returns CDR1 MDHEN and CDR2 SYDVKM. Losses at the gene ends were 6 bases for V and 2 bases for J; bases not matched to a gene: 0. CDR3 sequence: CASRRGAYEQYF. The CDR3 coding sequence is TGTGCCAGCAGGCGGGGGGCCTACGAGCAGTACTTC. Looking up the rest from reference TRBV28 and TRBJ2-7 gives the full variable domain: DVKVTQSSRYLVKRTGEKVFLECVQDMDHENMFWYRQDPGLGLRLIYFSYDVKMKEKGDIPEGYSVSREKKERFSLILESASTNQTSMYLCASRRGAYEQYFGPGTRLTVT.

The chain is built from TRBV28 and TRBJ1-2, with TRBD1 matching 7 bases. Germline CDR1 is MDHEN and CDR2 is SYDVKM. V shed 7 bases, J shed 0 bases, and the junction held 5 bases outside the gene matches. The CDR3 is 14 amino acids. CDR3 amino acids: CASTGGPPNYGYTF. The CDR3 DNA sequence: TGTGCCAGCACAGGGGGACCGCCTAACTATGGCTACACCTTC.

Turning to this clone: Compared with germline, one end of the junction differs, possibly owing to a read error. The CDR3 coding sequence is TGTGCCAGCACCTTACGACCTGAGCGGGGGCAAGAGACCCAGTACTTC. Amino acids: CASTLRPERGQETQYF. The chain is built from TRBV11-2 and TRBJ2-5; 8 bases align to TRBD2. Looked up from germline, CDR1 is SGHAT and CDR2 is FQNNGV. The CDR3 spans 16 residues.

This chain links TRBV10-1 with TRBJ1-5; D is uncertain. This CDR3 is built from 13 residues. V shed 0 bases and J shed 9 bases, with 9 bases lying between them. Germline V lookup: CDR1 WNHNN, CDR2 SYGVQD (reference sequence). Here the CDR3 reads CASSESVSGPQHF. DNA for the CDR3: TGCGCCAGCAGTGAGTCCGTTAGTGGGCCCCAGCATTTT.

The chain recombines TRBV9 with TRBJ2-1, with 9 bases that match TRBD2. Germline values: CDR1 SGDLS, CDR2 YYNGEE. This CDR3 comprises 16 residues. V lost 1 base, J lost 9 bases, and 11 bases stayed unmatched. The CDR3 nucleotides are TGTGCCAGCAGCGTACTTAGCGGGAGAGAGGGGAGTGAGCAGTTCTTC. As protein: CASSVLSGREGSEQFF.